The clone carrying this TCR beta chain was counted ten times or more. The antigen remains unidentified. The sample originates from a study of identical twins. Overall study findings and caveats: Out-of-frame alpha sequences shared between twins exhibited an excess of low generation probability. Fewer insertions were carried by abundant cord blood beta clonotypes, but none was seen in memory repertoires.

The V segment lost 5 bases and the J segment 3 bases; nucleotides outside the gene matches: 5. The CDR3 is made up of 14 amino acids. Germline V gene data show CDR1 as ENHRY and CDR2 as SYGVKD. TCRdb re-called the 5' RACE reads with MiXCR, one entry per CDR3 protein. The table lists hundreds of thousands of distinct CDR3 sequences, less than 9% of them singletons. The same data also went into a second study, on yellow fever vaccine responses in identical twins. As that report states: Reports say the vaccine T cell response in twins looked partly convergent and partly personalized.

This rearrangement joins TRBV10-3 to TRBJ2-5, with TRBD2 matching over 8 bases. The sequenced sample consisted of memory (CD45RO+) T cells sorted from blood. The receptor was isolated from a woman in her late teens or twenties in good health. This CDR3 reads CAISSSGSEETQYF. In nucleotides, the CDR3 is TGTGCCATCAGTTCAAGCGGGAGTGAAGAGACCCAGTACTTC.